This T cell receptor (beta chain) was captured in a study of OX40 agonist ivuxolimab in advanced cancers. Profiling relied on immunoSEQ multiplex PCR, and the TCRdb table lists in-frame clones only, not all of them. The sample records 40,000 to 50,000 clones, around nine tenths being singletons. Germline V CDR1 and CDR2: GTSNPN, SVGIG (reference sequence). The CDR3 runs 13 residues. Trimming took 5 bases from V and 2 from J; bases not matched to a gene: 2. The chain uses TRBV30 and TRBJ2-1, with 8 bases lining up with TRBD2. The sample was CD4+ or CD8+ T cells sorted from blood, taken in a trial of the OX40 agonist ivuxolimab. The TCR comes from an adult with an advanced solid tumor such as melanoma, head and neck, liver or kidney cancer. CDR3 sequence (DNA): TGTGCCTGGGGCGGGAGGCCCTACAATGAGCAGTTCTTC. It specifies CAWGGRPYNEQFF.